The 28 T cell receptor beta chains listed next were all sequenced from one sample in a study of blood T cell repertoires in COVID-19. This table comes from immunoSEQ multiplex PCR, and its TCRdb copy is limited to in-frame clones, with some not included. The sample lists 450,000 or so clones, about 87% occurring once. The sequenced material came from peripheral blood. These TCRs come from a man in his late teens or twenties with COVID-19, enrolled during active disease.

This clone has only one observation. V is TRBV9 and J is TRBJ2-7, with D possibly matching TRBD2 (5 bases). The germline V gene has CDR1 SGDLS and CDR2 YYNGEE. The germline V and J ends were trimmed by 6 bases and 5 bases, with 15 bases remaining between them. The CDR3 runs 13 residues. CDR3 residues: CASNMSPGDEQYF. CDR3 bases: TGTGCCAGCAACATGAGCCCCGGGGACGAGCAGTACTTC.

The chain uses TRBV24-1 and TRBJ2-3, with TRBD2 matching over 13 bases. V lost 0 bases to trimming and J lost 0 bases; unmatched junction nucleotides: 2. CDR3 size: 18 residues. Germline CDR1 and CDR2: KGHDR and SFDVKD. The CDR3 DNA follows: TGTGCCACCAGTGATTTGGGGACTAGCGGGACTAGCACAGATACGCAGTATTTT. Translated: CATSDLGTSGTSTDTQYF.

The V gene is TRBV19, the J gene TRBJ2-1, with 8 bases matching TRBD2. Germline trimming cut 1 base from V and 5 bases from J; bases unmatched to any gene: 4. The germline V gene has CDR1 LNHDA and CDR2 SQIVND (reference sequence). The CDR3 loop spans 15 amino acids. The CDR3 bases are TGTGCCAGTAGTATAGCAGGACTAGCCAACAATGAGCAGTTCTTC. This sequence encodes CASSIAGLANNEQFF. Full variable domain (rest looked up from reference TRBV19 and TRBJ2-1): DGGITQSPKYLFRKEGQNVTLSCEQNLNHDAMYWYRQDPGQGLRLIYYSQIVNDFQKGDIAEGYSVSREKKESFPLTVTSAQKNPTAFYLCASSIAGLANNEQFFGPGTRLTVL.

V gene TRBV13 combines with J gene TRBJ2-2, with 10 bases fitting TRBD2. The CDR3 runs to 16 residues. Trimming took 5 bases from V and 1 from J; bases not matched to a gene: 4. CDR1 and CDR2 from the germline V gene are PRHDT and FYEKMQ (reference sequence). DNA of the CDR3: TGTGCCAGCAGCCAGGGACTAGCGAAGAACACCGGGGAGCTGTTTTTT. Amino acid sequence: CASSQGLAKNTGELFF.

The chain couples TRBV5-4 to TRBJ2-2; 8 nucleotides line up with TRBD2. The ends lost 4 bases at V and 6 bases at J; junction bases unmatched: 5. The CDR3 runs to 14 residues. CDR1 and CDR2 from the germline V gene are SGHNT and YYREEE (reference sequence). The CDR3 sequence: CASSPGLDAGELFF. As DNA, the CDR3 is TGTGCCAGCAGCCCGGGACTAGATGCCGGGGAGCTGTTTTTT.

This chain links TRBV5-4 with TRBJ2-7; 8 bases agree with TRBD2. Germline V gene lookup returns CDR1 SGHNT and CDR2 YYREEE (reference sequence). J was trimmed by 2 bases and V by 2 bases; bases with no gene match: 6. The CDR3 sequence is 15 residues long. The CDR3 DNA reads TGTGCCAGCAGCTTAAGCGGGAGCGACGCCTACGAGCAGTACTTC. It specifies CASSLSGSDAYEQYF.

V gene TRBV2 combines with J gene TRBJ1-2, with D possibly TRBD1 on 5 matching bases. There are 11 residues in the CDR3. Deletions cut 5 bases from V and 8 bases from J, with 9 bases between. Germline loops: CDR1 SNHLY, CDR2 FYNNEI. This chain's CDR3 is CASSRGLGYTF. The CDR3, as DNA: TGTGCCAGCAGTCGGGGACTCGGCTACACCTTC.

The chain uses TRBV3-1 (or the pseudogene TRBV3-2) and TRBJ1-1; weak D call: TRBD1 (6 bases). CDR1 is LGHDT and CDR2 is YNNKEL in the germline V gene (reference sequence). V dropped 1 base and J dropped 0 bases, with 12 bases sitting between them. This CDR3 has 16 amino acids. The CDR3 nucleotides read TGTGCCAGCAGCCAAGGTATAGGGGGGGTGAACACTGAAGCTTTCTTT. It translates to CASSQGIGGVNTEAFF.

The chain is built from TRBV6-5 and TRBJ2-2, with a tentative D call TRBD1 (6 bases). Looked up from germline, CDR1 is MNHEY and CDR2 is SVGAGI. Trimming stripped 0 bases from V and 4 bases from J, with 9 bases between. The CDR3 totals 15 residues. The CDR3: CASSYSRGSTGELFF. For the CDR3, the DNA is TGTGCCAGCAGTTACTCTAGGGGGAGCACCGGGGAGCTGTTTTTT.

The V call is TRBV10-1, the J call TRBJ2-3; D is possibly TRBD1 (6 bases). Trimming took 2 bases from V and 11 from J, leaving 20 bases between them. The germline V gene encodes CDR1 WNHNN and CDR2 SYGVQD (reference sequence). The CDR3 runs 15 residues. In DNA form, the CDR3 reads TGCGCCAGCAGTGAGCCAGGACAGCCTGGTCTGGGGCAGTATTTT. Translating gives CASSEPGQPGLGQYF.

The chain couples TRBV3-1 (or the pseudogene TRBV3-2) to TRBJ2-7; 9 bases map to TRBD1. The germline V gene encodes CDR1 LGHDT and CDR2 YNNKEL (reference sequence). The CDR3 loop spans 13 amino acids. Trimming removed 6 bases from V and 6 bases from J; junction bases left unmatched: 6. CDR3 in amino acids: CASSIQGAFEQYF. In nucleotides, the CDR3 is TGTGCCAGCAGTATACAGGGGGCCTTCGAGCAGTACTTC.

The chain uses TRBV2 and TRBJ2-2, with 9 bases identical to TRBD1. The CDR3 is 14 residues long. Per the germline V gene, CDR1 is SNHLY and CDR2 is FYNNEI. Germline trimming cut 7 bases from V and 5 bases from J; bases unmatched to any gene: 5. CDR3 residues: CASTGTGRTGELFF. The CDR3, as DNA: TGTGCCAGCACCGGGACAGGGAGGACCGGGGAGCTGTTTTTT.

The rearrangement joins TRBV27 to TRBJ2-2; TRBD2 matches 9 bases. The J segment lost 6 bases and the V segment lost 6 bases, leaving 5 bases of the junction unmatched. The CDR3 covers 14 residues. The germline V gene encodes CDR1 MNHEY and CDR2 SMNVEV (reference sequence). CDR3: CASSPQREAGELFF. The CDR3 DNA is TGTGCCAGCAGCCCTCAGCGGGAGGCCGGGGAGCTGTTTTTT.

The rearrangement uses TRBV13 and TRBJ1-6; D unresolved. CDR1 is PRHDT, CDR2 FYEKMQ, per germline (reference sequence). Trimming removed 7 bases at V and 4 bases at J, with 17 bases between. The CDR3 covers 16 residues. CDR3 sequence reads: CASTRLQNLYNSPLHF. The CDR3, as DNA: TGTGCCAGCACCAGACTCCAGAACCTATATAATTCACCCCTCCACTTT.

In its sample, this clone was seen once. The chain combines TRBV19 with TRBJ1-2; no clear D. Germline CDR1 and CDR2: LNHDA and SQIVND (reference sequence). Trimming removed 4 bases from V and 8 bases from J, with 11 bases in between. The CDR3 consists of 12 residues. The CDR3 region is CASSTGLWGYTF. The CDR3 nucleotides are TGTGCCAGTAGTACGGGGTTGTGGGGCTACACCTTC.

V gene TRBV9 combines with J gene TRBJ2-1; 12 positions match TRBD2. CDR3 size: 17 residues. Germline V gene data show CDR1 as SGDLS and CDR2 as YYNGEE. Trimming removed 3 bases from V and 3 bases from J; junction bases left unmatched: 7. The CDR3 is CASSAETSGSSYNEQFF. Here the CDR3 DNA reads TGTGCCAGCAGCGCCGAGACTAGCGGGAGTAGCTACAATGAGCAGTTCTTC.

The rearrangement links TRBV2 to TRBJ1-2; D unresolved. V gave up 4 bases and J gave up 4 bases, with 13 bases separating them. This CDR3 is 14 amino acids long. The germline V gene encodes CDR1 SNHLY and CDR2 FYNNEI. CDR3 in amino acids: CASSGSGRAYGYTF. CDR3 DNA sequence: TGTGCCAGCAGTGGATCAGGCCGCGCCTATGGCTACACCTTC. The entire variable domain, with the rest obtained from reference TRBV2 and TRBJ1-2, is as follows: EPEVTQTPSHQVTQMGQEVILRCVPISNHLYFYWYRQILGQKVEFLVSFYNNEISEKSEIFDDQFSVERPDGSNFTLKIRSTKLEDSAMYFCASSGSGRAYGYTFGSGTRLTVV.

The chain combines TRBV5-4 with TRBJ2-7; 9 bases are shared with TRBD1. CDR3 length equals 14 residues. Germline V gene sequence: CDR1 SGHNT, CDR2 YYREEE (reference sequence). J gave up 5 bases and V 1 base, and 4 bases lay outside the gene matches. In nucleotides, the CDR3 is TGTGCCAGCAGCTTGCAGGACAGGGGCCACGAGCAGTACTTC. It yields the protein CASSLQDRGHEQYF.

The chain carries TRBV11-2 and TRBJ2-7, with 11 bases fitting TRBD2. The V gene end was trimmed by 3 bases and the J gene end by 3 bases; junction bases not matched to a gene: 10. The CDR3 runs to 17 residues. CDR1 is SGHAT and CDR2 is FQNNGV in the germline V gene. The CDR3, as DNA: TGTGCCAGCAGCTTGGGTACCGGGACTAGCGGATTCTACGAGCAGTACTTC. Its protein is CASSLGTGTSGFYEQYF.

The gene calls are TRBV3-1 (or the pseudogene TRBV3-2) and TRBJ2-3; TRBD1 is a possible D gene (6 bases). CDR1 LGHDT and CDR2 YNNKEL come from the germline V gene (reference sequence). The ends were cut back, 0 bases at V and 2 bases at J, with 15 bases in the middle. CDR3 length: 17 residues. CDR3 DNA: TGTGCCAGCAGCCAAGATGGGACAAACTACGACACAGATACGCAGTATTTT. Translating gives CASSQDGTNYDTDTQYF.

The rearrangement links TRBV7-2 to TRBJ2-1, with TRBD2 matching over 12 bases. Trimming at V came to 5 bases and at J to 7 bases, leaving 6 bases not matched to a gene. The CDR3 contains 15 residues. Germline loops: CDR1 SGHTA, CDR2 FQGNSA. CDR3 nucleotides: TGTGCCAGCAGCCTGACTAGCGGGGGCGGGAATGAGCAGTTCTTC. Translating it yields CASSLTSGGGNEQFF.

The genes are TRBV7-6 and TRBJ1-5; no clear D. Per the germline V gene, CDR1 is SGHVS and CDR2 is FNYEAQ. V lost 5 bases, J lost 1 base, and 12 bases lay in between. The CDR3 is 15 residues long. CDR3 in amino acids: CASSQTGGSNQPQHF. For the CDR3, the DNA is TGTGCCAGCAGCCAAACCGGAGGCAGCAATCAGCCCCAGCATTTT. The full variable domain, its missing parts supplied by reference TRBV7-6 and TRBJ1-5, is GAGVSQSPRYKVTKRGQDVALRCDPISGHVSLYWYRQALGQGPEFLTYFNYEAQQDKSGLPNDRFSAERPEGSISTLTIQRTEQRDSAMYRCASSQTGGSNQPQHFGDGTRLSIL.

This sequence joins TRBV5-1 and TRBJ2-2, with 12 bases lining up with TRBD2. Germline trimming cut 4 bases from V and 9 bases from J; bases unmatched to any gene: 7. The CDR3 is made up of 15 amino acids. The germline V gene has CDR1 SGHRS and CDR2 YFSETQ. The CDR3 coding sequence is TGCGCCAGCAGCCTGGGGACTAGCGGGCCCCGGGAGCTGTTTTTT. Its protein is CASSLGTSGPRELFF.

This chain uses TRBV15 with TRBJ2-3; D might be TRBD1 (5 bases). Germline V lookup: CDR1 LNHNV, CDR2 YYDKDF (reference sequence). With 4 bases removed from V and 3 bases from J, the gap between germline ends came to 8 bases. The CDR3 is 13 residues long. CDR3 in DNA: TGTGCCACCAGCACCCGACAGACAGATACGCAGTATTTT. Amino acids: CATSTRQTDTQYF.

This clone was found once. This chain connects TRBV12-3 or TRBV12-4 to TRBJ2-7; possible D gene TRBD1, 7 bases. This CDR3 spans 13 amino acids. Trimming removed 4 bases at V and 7 bases at J, with 14 bases between. In DNA form, the CDR3 reads TGTGCCAGCAGTTATACAGGGGCGGGGGAGCAGTACTTC. Encoded protein: CASSYTGAGEQYF.

This chain links TRBV20-1 with TRBJ2-5; maybe TRBD2 (6 bases). This CDR3 spans 13 amino acids. Looked up from germline, CDR1 is DFQATT and CDR2 is SNEGSKA (reference sequence). V was pared by 3 bases and J by 5 bases, with 13 bases between. The CDR3 DNA reads TGCAGTGCTAGTTTGGGAGGAGGGGAGACCCAGTACTTC. Encoded protein: CSASLGGGETQYF.

This clone was seen a single time. The V and J genes are TRBV18 and TRBJ1-1; D gene unclear. The V gene lost 2 bases and the J gene lost 1 base, with 8 bases spanning the gap. This CDR3 region has 14 residues. CDR1 is KGHSH, CDR2 LQKENI, per germline. CDR3 sequence reads: CASSPSQKNTEAFF. In DNA, the CDR3 is TGTGCCAGCTCACCATCTCAGAAGAACACTGAAGCTTTCTTT. The full variable domain, completed using reference TRBV18 and TRBJ1-1, is NAGVMQNPRHLVRRRGQEARLRCSPMKGHSHVYWYRQLPEEGLKFMVYLQKENIIDESGMPKERFSAEFPKEGPSILRIQQVVRGDSAAYFCASSPSQKNTEAFFGQGTRLTVV.

The V and J genes are TRBV5-4 and TRBJ2-3; D not certain. V was trimmed by 1 base and J by 6 bases, leaving 12 bases between them. The CDR3 is 14 residues long. Germline CDR1 is SGHNT and CDR2 is YYREEE (reference sequence). DNA of the CDR3: TGTGCCAGCAGCTTGTGGCAGGTACAGGATACGCAGTATTTT. Residues: CASSLWQVQDTQYF. The complete variable domain, with remaining parts taken from reference TRBV5-4 and TRBJ2-3, reads ETGVTQSPTHLIKTRGQQVTLRCSSQSGHNTVSWYQQALGQGPQFIFQYYREEENGRGNFPPRFSGLQFPNYSSELNVNALELDDSALYLCASSLWQVQDTQYFGPGTRLTVL.